This T cell receptor beta chain was retrieved from a study of cytomegalovirus exposure and HLA in healthy donors. The wider study: An earlier analysis found around 120 million unique TCR beta sequences from approximately 170 million T cells. Study observations and caveats: Donors were assumed by presence/absence analyses to have roughly uniform sequencing depth. Likely technical artifact: a cluster of highly shared sequence variants. What a later analysis showed was that several of the most significant clusters appeared linked to common viral pathogens.

CDR3 length equals 14 residues. Germline values: CDR1 LNHNV, CDR2 YYDKDF (reference sequence). The V end was cut by 0 bases, the J end by 2 bases, with 8 bases between. The PCR contained 60 Vbeta and 13 Jbeta primers. Assay: immunoSEQ multiplex PCR; the TCRdb copy retains only in-frame clones and omits some. The sample records fewer than 150,000 clones, 60% to 80% being singletons. This clone has only a few counts. Its antigen is as yet unknown. What was sequenced was PBMCs. The chain links TRBV15 to TRBJ2-7; tentatively, D is TRBD1 (5 bases). The TCR comes from a male donor in good health and CMV-seronegative. CDR3 region: CATSRETETYEQYF. The CDR3 bases are TGTGCCACCAGCAGAGAGACAGAAACCTACGAGCAGTACTTC.